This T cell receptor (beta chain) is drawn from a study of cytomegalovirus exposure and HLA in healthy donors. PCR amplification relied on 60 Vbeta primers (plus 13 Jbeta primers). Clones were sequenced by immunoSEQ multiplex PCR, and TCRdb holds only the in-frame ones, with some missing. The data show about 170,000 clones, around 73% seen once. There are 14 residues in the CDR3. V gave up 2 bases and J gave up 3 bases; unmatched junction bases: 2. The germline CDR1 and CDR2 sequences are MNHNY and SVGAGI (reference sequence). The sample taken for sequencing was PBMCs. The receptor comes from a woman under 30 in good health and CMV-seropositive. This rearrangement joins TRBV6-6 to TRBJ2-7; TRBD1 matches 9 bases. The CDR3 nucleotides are TGTGCCAGCAGTTACGAGACAGGGGGCTACGAGCAGTACTTC. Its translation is CASSYETGGYEQYF.